This T cell receptor (beta chain) was sequenced in a study of blood T cell repertoires in COVID-19. Study in general: Samples representing acute and convalescent COVID-19 were sourced from the United States, Italy and Spain. PBMCs, B-cell-depleted T cells, or T cells were the source of the cDNA or gDNA that made up the material.

Seattle's cohort entered during active infection and was followed longitudinally. V lost 3 bases and J lost 7; bases outside the gene matches: 4. Germline CDR1 reads KGHSH; CDR2 reads LQKENI. This CDR3 spans 14 amino acids. In the authors' workflow: Quantification of nucleated cells was approximated via reference gene primer amplification. This table comes from immunoSEQ multiplex PCR, and its TCRdb copy is limited to in-frame clones, with some not included. Clone size and the V and J calls come from that table; the DNA yielded D and trimming. The sample contains some 320,000 clones, over 85% of which appear only once.

This sequence was found in a woman aged 25 to 39 with COVID-19, enrolled during active disease. The chain joins TRBV18 to TRBJ2-1, with 9 nucleotides matching TRBD1. The specimen sequenced was peripheral blood. CDR3 nucleotide sequence: TGTGCCAGCTCACCCCTGGACAGGGGTAATGAGCAGTTCTTC. Translation gives CASSPLDRGNEQFF.